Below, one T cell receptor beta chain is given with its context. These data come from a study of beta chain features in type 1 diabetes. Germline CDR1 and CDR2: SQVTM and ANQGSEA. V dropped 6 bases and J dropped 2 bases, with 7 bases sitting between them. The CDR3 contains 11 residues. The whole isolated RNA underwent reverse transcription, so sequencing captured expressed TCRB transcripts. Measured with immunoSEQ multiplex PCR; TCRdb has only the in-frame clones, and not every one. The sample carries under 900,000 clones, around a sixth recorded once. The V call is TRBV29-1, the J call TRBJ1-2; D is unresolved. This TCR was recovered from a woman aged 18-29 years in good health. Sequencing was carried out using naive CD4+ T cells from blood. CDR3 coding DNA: TGCAGCGTCGGCGAAAACTATGGCTACACCTTC. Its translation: CSVGENYGYTF.